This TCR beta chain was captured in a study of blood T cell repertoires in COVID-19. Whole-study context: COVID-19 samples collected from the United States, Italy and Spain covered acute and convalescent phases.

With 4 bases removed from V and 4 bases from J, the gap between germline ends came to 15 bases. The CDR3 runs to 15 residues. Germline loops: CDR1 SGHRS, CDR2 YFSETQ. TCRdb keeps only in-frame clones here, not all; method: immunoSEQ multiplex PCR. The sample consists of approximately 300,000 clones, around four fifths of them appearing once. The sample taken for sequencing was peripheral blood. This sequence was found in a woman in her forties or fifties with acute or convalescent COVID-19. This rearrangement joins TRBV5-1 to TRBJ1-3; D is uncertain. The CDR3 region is CASSLLSGSGNTIYF. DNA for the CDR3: TGCGCCAGCAGCCTTCTTTCGGGTTCGGGAAACACCATATATTTT. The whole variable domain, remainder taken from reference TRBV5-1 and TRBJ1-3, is KAGVTQTPRYLIKTRGQQVTLSCSPISGHRSVSWYQQTPGQGLQFLFEYFSETQRNKGNFPGRFSGRQFSNSRSEMNVSTLELGDSALYLCASSLLSGSGNTIYFGEGSWLTVV.